In its sample, the clone carrying this T cell receptor gamma chain was seen many times. What it recognizes is unknown. Only one base separates this from a far larger clonotype, so it likely reflects a read error. The identical CDR3 is also encoded by other nucleotide sequences in the sample. TCRdb fed the multiplex PCR reads to CATT. The sample has roughly 24,000 gamma-chain clones; 3% are singletons. The entry originates in a study of γδ T cells in repeated Plasmodium falciparum infection. Across the whole study: Malian gammadelta TCRs were studied during no-transmission periods and across acute malaria episodes. Study-wide results and limits: Malian children's Vdelta2-negative repertoires appeared more expanded and less diverse than Australians'.

Flow sorting of PBMC yielded separate Vgamma9/Vdelta2+ and Vdelta2-negative gammadelta T cell populations for bulk repertoire analysis. Per the germline V gene, CDR1 is GITISATS and CDR2 is ISYDGTV (reference sequence). Trimming cost V 4 bases and J 3 bases; bases outside gene matches: 12. The CDR3 loop spans 15 amino acids. The receptor was isolated from a pool of human donors (malaria-infected and uninfected, not separated). This sequence joins TRGV9 and TRGJ1 or TRGJ2. The material sequenced was gamma-delta T cells from blood. The CDR3 region has the DNA TGTGCCTTGTGGGAAGTCTTACTACCTTATTATAAGAAACTCTTT. Its protein is CALWEVLLPYYKKLF.